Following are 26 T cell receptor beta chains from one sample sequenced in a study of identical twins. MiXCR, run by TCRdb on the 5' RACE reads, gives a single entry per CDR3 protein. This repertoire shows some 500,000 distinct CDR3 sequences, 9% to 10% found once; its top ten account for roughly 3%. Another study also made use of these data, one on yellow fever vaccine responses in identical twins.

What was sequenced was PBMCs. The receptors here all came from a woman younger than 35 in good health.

This CDR3 is CAISTHGGNTEAFF. CDR3 nucleotides: TGTGCCATCTCAACTCATGGGGGAAACACTGAAGCTTTCTTT. This chain joins TRBV10-3 and TRBJ1-1, with TRBD1 as a possible D gene (5 bases). Germline V gene sequence: CDR1 ENHRY, CDR2 SYGVKD. The V end was cut by 8 bases, the J end by 2 bases, with 15 bases between. CDR3 size: 14 residues.

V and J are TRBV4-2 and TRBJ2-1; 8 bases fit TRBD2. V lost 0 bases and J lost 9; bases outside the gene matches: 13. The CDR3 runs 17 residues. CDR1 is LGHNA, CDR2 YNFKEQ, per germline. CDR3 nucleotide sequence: TGTGCCAGCAGCCAAGATCTTGCGGGGGGCCGGGTTCCTGAGCAGTTCTTC. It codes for CASSQDLAGGRVPEQFF.

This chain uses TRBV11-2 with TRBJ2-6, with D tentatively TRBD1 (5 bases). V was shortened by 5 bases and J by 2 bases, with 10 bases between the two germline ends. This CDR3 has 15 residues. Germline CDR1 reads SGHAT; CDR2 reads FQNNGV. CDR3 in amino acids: CASSRTLPGANVLTF. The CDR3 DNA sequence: TGTGCCAGCAGCAGGACACTACCTGGGGCCAACGTCCTGACTTTC. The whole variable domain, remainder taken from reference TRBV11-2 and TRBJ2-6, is EAGVAQSPRYKIIEKRQSVAFWCNPISGHATLYWYQQILGQGPKLLIQFQNNGVVDDSQLPKDRFSAERLKGVDSTLKIQPAKLEDSAVYLCASSRTLPGANVLTFGAGSRLTVL.

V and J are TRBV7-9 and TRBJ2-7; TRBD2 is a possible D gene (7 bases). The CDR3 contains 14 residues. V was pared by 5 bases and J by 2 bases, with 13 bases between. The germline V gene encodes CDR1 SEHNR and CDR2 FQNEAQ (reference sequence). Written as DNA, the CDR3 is TGTGCCAGCAGCGCGGGGGCCGGTCCCTACGAGCAGTACTTC. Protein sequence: CASSAGAGPYEQYF.

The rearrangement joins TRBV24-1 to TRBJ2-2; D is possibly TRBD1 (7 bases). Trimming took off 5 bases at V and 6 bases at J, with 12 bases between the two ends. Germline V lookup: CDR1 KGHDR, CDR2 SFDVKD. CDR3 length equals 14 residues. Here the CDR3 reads CATSVQGGSGELFF. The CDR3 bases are TGTGCCACCAGTGTCCAGGGGGGCTCCGGGGAGCTGTTTTTT.

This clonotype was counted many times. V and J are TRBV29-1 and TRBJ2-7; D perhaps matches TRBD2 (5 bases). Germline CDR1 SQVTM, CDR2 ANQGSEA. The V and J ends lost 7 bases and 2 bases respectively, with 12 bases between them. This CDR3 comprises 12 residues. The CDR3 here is CSGRLGAYEQYF. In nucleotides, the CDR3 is TGCAGCGGGCGTCTGGGAGCCTACGAGCAGTACTTC.

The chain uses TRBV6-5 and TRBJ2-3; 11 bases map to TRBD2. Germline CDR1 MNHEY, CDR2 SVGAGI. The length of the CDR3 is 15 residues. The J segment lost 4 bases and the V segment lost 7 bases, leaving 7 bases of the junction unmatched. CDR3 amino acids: CASTLLAGDADTQYF. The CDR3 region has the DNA TGTGCCAGCACCTTACTAGCGGGAGACGCAGATACGCAGTATTTT.

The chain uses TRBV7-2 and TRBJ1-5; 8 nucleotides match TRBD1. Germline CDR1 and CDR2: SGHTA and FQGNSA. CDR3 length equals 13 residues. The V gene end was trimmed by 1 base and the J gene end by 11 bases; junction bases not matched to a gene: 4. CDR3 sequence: CASSLDAGGAQHF. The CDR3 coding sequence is TGTGCCAGCAGCTTAGACGCAGGGGGCGCCCAGCATTTT. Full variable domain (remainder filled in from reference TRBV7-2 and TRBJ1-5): GAGVSQSPSNKVTEKGKDVELRCDPISGHTALYWYRQSLGQGLEFLIYFQGNSAPDKSGLPSDRFSAERTGGSVSTLTIQRTQQEDSAVYLCASSLDAGGAQHFGDGTRLSIL.

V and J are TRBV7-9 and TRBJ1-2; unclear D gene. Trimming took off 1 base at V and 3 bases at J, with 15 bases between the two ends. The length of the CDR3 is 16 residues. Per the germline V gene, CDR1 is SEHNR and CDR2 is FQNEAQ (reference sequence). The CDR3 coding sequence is TGTGCCAGCAGCTTAGTGCCGGCAGGAGACTACTATGGCTACACCTTC. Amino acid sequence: CASSLVPAGDYYGYTF.

DNA for the CDR3: TGTGCCAGCAGCTTTGGAGATCTTGGGGTCTACGAGCAGTACTTC. Amino acid sequence: CASSFGDLGVYEQYF. This chain uses TRBV5-5 with TRBJ2-7, with no clear D. Trimming took off 2 bases at V and 3 bases at J, with 15 bases between the two ends. In germline, CDR1 is SGHKS, CDR2 YYEKEE (reference sequence). This CDR3 spans 15 amino acids.

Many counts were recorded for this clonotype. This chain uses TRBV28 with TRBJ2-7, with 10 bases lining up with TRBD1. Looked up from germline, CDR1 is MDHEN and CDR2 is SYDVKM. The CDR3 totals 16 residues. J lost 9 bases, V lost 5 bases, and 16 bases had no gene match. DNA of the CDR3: TGTGCCAGCAGTCGTACCGGGACAGGGGCCGAGGGGGTGCAGTACTTC. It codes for CASSRTGTGAEGVQYF.

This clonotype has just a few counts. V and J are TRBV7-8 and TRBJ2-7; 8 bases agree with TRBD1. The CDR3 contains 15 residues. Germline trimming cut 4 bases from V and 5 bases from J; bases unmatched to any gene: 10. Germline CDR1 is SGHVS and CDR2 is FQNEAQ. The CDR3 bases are TGTGCCAGCAGCTCGAGACAGGGGATGGGGAACGAGCAGTACTTC. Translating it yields CASSSRQGMGNEQYF. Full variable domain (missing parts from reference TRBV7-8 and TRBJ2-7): GAGVSQSPRYKVAKRGQDVALRCDPISGHVSLFWYQQALGQGPEFLTYFQNEAQLDKSGLPSDRFFAERPEGSVSTLKIQRTQQEDSAVYLCASSSRQGMGNEQYFGPGTRLTVT.

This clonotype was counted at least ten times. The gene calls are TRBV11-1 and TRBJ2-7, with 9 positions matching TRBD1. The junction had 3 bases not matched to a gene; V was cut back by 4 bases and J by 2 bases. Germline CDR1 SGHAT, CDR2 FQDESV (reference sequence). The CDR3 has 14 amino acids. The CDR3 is CASSYRQGAYEQYF. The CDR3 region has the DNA TGTGCCAGCAGCTATCGACAGGGGGCCTACGAGCAGTACTTC.

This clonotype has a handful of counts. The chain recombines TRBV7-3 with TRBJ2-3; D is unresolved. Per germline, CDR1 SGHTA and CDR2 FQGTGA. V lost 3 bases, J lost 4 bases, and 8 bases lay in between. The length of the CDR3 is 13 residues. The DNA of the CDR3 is TGTGCCAGCAGCTTTACGTCCGCAGATACGCAGTATTTT. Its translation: CASSFTSADTQYF.

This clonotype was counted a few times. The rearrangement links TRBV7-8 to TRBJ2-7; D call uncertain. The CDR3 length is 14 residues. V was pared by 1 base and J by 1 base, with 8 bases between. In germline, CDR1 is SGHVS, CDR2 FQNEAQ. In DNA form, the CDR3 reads TGTGCCAGCAGCTTAGGGGCTATATCCTACGAGCAGTACTTC. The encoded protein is CASSLGAISYEQYF. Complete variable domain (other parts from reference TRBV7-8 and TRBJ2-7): GAGVSQSPRYKVAKRGQDVALRCDPISGHVSLFWYQQALGQGPEFLTYFQNEAQLDKSGLPSDRFFAERPEGSVSTLKIQRTQQEDSAVYLCASSLGAISYEQYFGPGTRLTVT.

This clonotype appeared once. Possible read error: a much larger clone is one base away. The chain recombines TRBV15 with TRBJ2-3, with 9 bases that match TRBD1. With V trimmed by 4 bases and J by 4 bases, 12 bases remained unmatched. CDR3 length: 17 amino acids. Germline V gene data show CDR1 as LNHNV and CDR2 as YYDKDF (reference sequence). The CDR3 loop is CATSNLPGQGMADTQYF. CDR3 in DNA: TGTGCCACCAGCAACCTACCGGGACAGGGTATGGCAGATACGCAGTATTTT.

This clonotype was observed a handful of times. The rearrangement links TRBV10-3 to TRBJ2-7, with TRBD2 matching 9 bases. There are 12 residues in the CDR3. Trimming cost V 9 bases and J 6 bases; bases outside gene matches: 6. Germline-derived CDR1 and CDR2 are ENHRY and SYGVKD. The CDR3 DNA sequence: TGTGCCATAGCGGGGGGCCTTGCCGAGCAGTACTTC. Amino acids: CAIAGGLAEQYF.

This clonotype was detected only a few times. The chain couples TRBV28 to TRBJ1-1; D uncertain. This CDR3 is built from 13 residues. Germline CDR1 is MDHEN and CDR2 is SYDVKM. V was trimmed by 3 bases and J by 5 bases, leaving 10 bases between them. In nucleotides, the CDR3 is TGTGCCAGCAGTTTTACGGCAGTGACTGAAGCTTTCTTT. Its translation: CASSFTAVTEAFF.

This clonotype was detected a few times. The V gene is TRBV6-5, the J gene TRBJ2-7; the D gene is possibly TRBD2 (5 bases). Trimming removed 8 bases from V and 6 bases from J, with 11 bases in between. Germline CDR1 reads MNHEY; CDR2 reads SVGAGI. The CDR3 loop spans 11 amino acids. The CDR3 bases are TGTGCCAGCCAGTTCGGGGTCGAGCAGTACTTC. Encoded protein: CASQFGVEQYF.

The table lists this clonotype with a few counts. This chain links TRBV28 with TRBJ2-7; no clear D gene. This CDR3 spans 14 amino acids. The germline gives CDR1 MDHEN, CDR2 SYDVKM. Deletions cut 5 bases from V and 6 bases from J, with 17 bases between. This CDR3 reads CASSLDVVGVEQYF. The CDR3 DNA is TGTGCCAGCAGTCTGGACGTTGTCGGAGTCGAGCAGTACTTC.

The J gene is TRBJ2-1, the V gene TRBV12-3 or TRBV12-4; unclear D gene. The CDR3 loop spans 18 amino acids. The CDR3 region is CTRSRDTRSPAYNNEQFF. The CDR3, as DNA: TGTACCCGCAGTCGTGACACCCGTAGCCCCGCTTATAACAATGAGCAGTTCTTC.

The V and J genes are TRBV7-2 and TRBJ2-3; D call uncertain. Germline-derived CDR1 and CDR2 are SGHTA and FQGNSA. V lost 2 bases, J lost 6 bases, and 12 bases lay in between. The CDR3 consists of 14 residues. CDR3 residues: CASSLSSGEDTQYF. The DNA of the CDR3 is TGTGCCAGCAGCTTAAGCAGTGGAGAGGATACGCAGTATTTT.

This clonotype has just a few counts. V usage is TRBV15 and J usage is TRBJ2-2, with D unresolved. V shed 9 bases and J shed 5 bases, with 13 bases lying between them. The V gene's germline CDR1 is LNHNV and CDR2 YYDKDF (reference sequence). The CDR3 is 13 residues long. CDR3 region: CATSRGLTGELFF. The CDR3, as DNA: TGTGCCACATCCAGAGGTTTGACCGGGGAGCTGTTTTTT.

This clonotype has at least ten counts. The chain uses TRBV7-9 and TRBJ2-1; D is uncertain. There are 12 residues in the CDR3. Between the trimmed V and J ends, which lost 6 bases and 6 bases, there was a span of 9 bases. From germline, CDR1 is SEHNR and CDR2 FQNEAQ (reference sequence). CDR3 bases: TGTGCCAGCAGTGTAAATTTCAATGAGCAGTTCTTC. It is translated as CASSVNFNEQFF.

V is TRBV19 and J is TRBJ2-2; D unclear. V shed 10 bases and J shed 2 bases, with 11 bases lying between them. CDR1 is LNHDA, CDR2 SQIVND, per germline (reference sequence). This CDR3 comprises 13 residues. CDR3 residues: CATYPGNTGELFF. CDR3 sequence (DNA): TGTGCCACCTACCCCGGTAACACCGGGGAGCTGTTTTTT.

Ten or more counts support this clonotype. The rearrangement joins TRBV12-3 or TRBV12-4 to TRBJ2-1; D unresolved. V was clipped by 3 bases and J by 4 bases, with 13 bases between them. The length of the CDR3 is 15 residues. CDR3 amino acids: CASSFGRLGYNEQFF. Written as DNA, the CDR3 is TGTGCCAGCAGTTTCGGCAGGCTCGGGTACAATGAGCAGTTCTTC.